This T cell receptor beta chain was identified in a study of blood T cell repertoires in COVID-19. In germline, CDR1 is MNHNS, CDR2 SASEGT. After removal of 2 bases from V and 5 bases from J, the junction contained 12 bases not matched to a gene. The CDR3 has 17 residues. Profiling relied on immunoSEQ multiplex PCR, and the TCRdb table lists in-frame clones only, not all of them. Among some 130,000 clones listed, around 80% were seen once. The sequenced material came from PBMCs or T cells enriched from blood (not recorded which). The receptor's source is a woman aged 45-65 years who had recovered from COVID-19. This chain uses TRBV6-1 with TRBJ2-7; 10 bases are a match to TRBD1. DNA for the CDR3: TGTGCCAGCAGTGAACCGGGACAGGGGCGGTCTGGGCACGAGCAGTACGTC. Its protein is CASSEPGQGRSGHEQYV.